This T cell receptor (beta chain) was observed in a study of shared clonotypes between healthy human individuals. Data came from immunoSEQ multiplex PCR; TCRdb stores just in-frame clones and leaves some out. Of about 730,000 clones listed, over 60% are singletons. The V end lost 6 bases, the J end lost 7 bases, and 13 bases lay between the germline ends. Germline V lookup: CDR1 MDHEN, CDR2 SYDVKM. The CDR3 consists of 13 residues. The receptor comes from a woman in her 30s in good health. The chain couples TRBV28 to TRBJ1-5, with D perhaps TRBD1 (6 bases). What was sequenced was memory CD4+ T cells sorted from blood. Specified subset: CD45RA-negative fraction. CDR3 sequence: CASRTRGPQPQHF. CDR3 nucleotide sequence: TGTGCCAGCAGAACCAGGGGTCCCCAGCCCCAGCATTTT. The full variable domain, rest sourced from reference TRBV28 and TRBJ1-5, is DVKVTQSSRYLVKRTGEKVFLECVQDMDHENMFWYRQDPGLGLRLIYFSYDVKMKEKGDIPEGYSVSREKKERFSLILESASTNQTSMYLCASRTRGPQPQHFGDGTRLSIL.